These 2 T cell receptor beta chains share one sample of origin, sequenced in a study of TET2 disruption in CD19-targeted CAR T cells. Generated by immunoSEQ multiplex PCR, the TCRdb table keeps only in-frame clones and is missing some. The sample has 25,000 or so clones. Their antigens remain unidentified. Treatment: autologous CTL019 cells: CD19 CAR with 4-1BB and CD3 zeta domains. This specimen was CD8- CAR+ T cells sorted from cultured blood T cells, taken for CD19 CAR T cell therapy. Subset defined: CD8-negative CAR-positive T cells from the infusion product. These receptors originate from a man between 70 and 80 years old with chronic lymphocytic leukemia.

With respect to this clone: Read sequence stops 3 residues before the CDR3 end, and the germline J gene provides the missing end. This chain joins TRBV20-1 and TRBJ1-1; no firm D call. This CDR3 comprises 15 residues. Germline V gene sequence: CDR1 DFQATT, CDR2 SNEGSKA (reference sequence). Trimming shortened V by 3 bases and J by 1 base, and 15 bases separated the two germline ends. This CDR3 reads CSASPTGGSNTEAFF. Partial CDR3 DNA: TGCAGTGCTAGCCCTACCGGCGGCTCGAACACTGAA.

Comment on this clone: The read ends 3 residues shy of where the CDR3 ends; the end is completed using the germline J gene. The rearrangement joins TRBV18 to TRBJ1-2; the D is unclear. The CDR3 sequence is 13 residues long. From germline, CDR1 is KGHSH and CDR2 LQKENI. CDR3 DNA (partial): TGTGCCAGCTCCCCGTACTCTTCCTACGAC. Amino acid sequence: CASSPYSSYD. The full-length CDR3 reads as CASSPYSSYDYTF.